Detailed here is one T cell receptor (beta chain). Its specificity is not known. The test was conducted at deep level. The authors split each subset's genomic DNA evenly across several immunoSEQ plates. Clones were read by immunoSEQ multiplex PCR, and TCRdb kept only the in-frame ones, dropping some. The repertoire includes about 1.5 million clones, 98% of them detected once, and around 0.47% sits in the top ten. Germline trimming cut 2 bases from V and 7 bases from J; bases unmatched to any gene: 5. The CDR3 has 15 amino acids. Looked up from germline, CDR1 is MNHNY and CDR2 is SVGAGI (reference sequence). This entry comes from a study of shared clonotypes between healthy human individuals. Whole-study results and caveats: Naive subsets tended to show greater estimated richness than memory subsets.

The chain joins TRBV6-6 to TRBJ2-2, with 9 nucleotides matching TRBD1. The clonotype comes from a man aged 25 to 40 in good health. The sample taken for sequencing was naive CD4+ T cells sorted from blood. Specified subset: CD45RA+ positively selected. CDR3 bases: TGTGCCAGCAGTTACCAAACAGGGGGCGTCGGGGAGCTGTTTTTT. It yields the protein CASSYQTGGVGELFF.